Listed below are T cell receptor beta chains from one sample, sequenced in a study of molecular identifiers for immune sequencing clone quantification. MiXCR, run by TCRdb on the PCR reads, gives a single entry per CDR3 protein. The data contain around 300,000 distinct CDR3 sequences, about 23% of them singletons. Sequenced material: naive CD8+ T cells from blood, with Jurkat cell RNA spiked in. The origin of the receptors is a human donor in good health. Some libraries in this study had Jurkat cell RNA spiked in. Each CDR3 is given with its conserved first and last residue. The order of the fields is V gene, CDR3 protein.

TRBV11-2 CASSHGLASTDTQYF
TRBV2 CASGEEAGFAEAFF
TRBV14 CASSQNRGLLKETQYF
TRBV5-6 CASSLAGRPAEQYF
TRBV6-6 CASRNGQGNQPQHF
TRBV3-2 CASNFIRTEQSAQHF
TRBV4-1 CASSPRTGDNYGYTF
TRBV13 CASSLGSSGRAQETQYF
TRBV19 CASSTPGQGVDEQYF
TRBV7-9 CAGSFGTSYNEQFF
TRBV10-3 CAISESSYYEQFF
TRBV11-2 CASSYRTDTQYF
TRBV4-1 CASSQDDAAFGYNEQFF